Following are 15 T cell receptor beta chains from one sample sequenced in a study of blood T cell repertoires in COVID-19. The method was immunoSEQ multiplex PCR; TCRdb's version includes in-frame clones alone and lacks a portion of them. Counted here are around 280,000 clones, around 89% occurring once; the ten biggest clones make up about 1.7%. What was sequenced was PBMCs or T cells enriched from blood (not recorded which). These receptor sequences come from a woman aged 18 to 35 with acute COVID-19.

The J gene is TRBJ1-1, the V gene TRBV7-2; TRBD1 aligns across 7 bases. V was clipped by 5 bases and J by 2 bases; unmatched bases: 8. Germline V gives CDR1 SGHTA, CDR2 FQGNSA. The CDR3 is 15 amino acids. This CDR3 reads CASSQGQLINTEAFF. CDR3 nucleotide sequence: TGTGCCAGCAGCCAGGGACAGCTTATCAACACTGAAGCTTTCTTT.

The chain recombines TRBV6-5 with TRBJ1-6; D is undetermined. The germline V and J ends were trimmed by 4 bases and 5 bases, with 6 bases remaining between them. The CDR3 is 13 amino acids. The germline V gene has CDR1 MNHEY and CDR2 SVGAGI. The CDR3 loop is CASSFRDNSPLHF. CDR3 nucleotides: TGTGCCAGCAGTTTCCGAGATAATTCACCCCTCCACTTT.

The chain couples TRBV20-1 to TRBJ1-2; D not certain. CDR1 DFQATT and CDR2 SNEGSKA come from the germline V gene (reference sequence). This CDR3 comprises 11 residues. Trimming stripped 0 bases from V and 8 bases from J, with 7 bases between. The CDR3 spells CSARDPSGYTF. DNA of the CDR3: TGCAGTGCTAGAGATCCTTCGGGCTACACCTTC.

This rearrangement joins TRBV7-6 to TRBJ1-3; weak D call: TRBD1 (5 bases). The CDR3 is 16 residues long. CDR1 SGHVS and CDR2 FNYEAQ come from the germline V gene. V was clipped by 1 base and J by 2 bases, with 12 bases between them. The CDR3 nucleotides read TGTGCCAGCAGCTTAGGGGGCCTAGGGGCTGGAAACACCATATATTTT. Its protein is CASSLGGLGAGNTIYF.

J is TRBJ2-3 and V is TRBV3-1 (or the pseudogene TRBV3-2); 10 bases are shared with TRBD2. This CDR3 is 19 amino acids long. V gave up 0 bases and J gave up 0 bases; unmatched junction bases: 9. CDR1 and CDR2 from the germline V gene are LGHDT and YNNKEL (reference sequence). The CDR3 region is CASSQEKIAGGSSTDTQYF. CDR3 bases: TGTGCCAGCAGCCAAGAGAAAATAGCGGGAGGTTCGAGCACAGATACGCAGTATTTT.

This chain connects TRBV6-4 to TRBJ2-2; 11 positions agree with TRBD1. The trim removed 2 bases at V and 1 base at J, leaving 6 bases unmatched. CDR1 is MRHNA, CDR2 SNTAGT, per germline. This CDR3 has 18 residues. In DNA form, the CDR3 reads TGTGCCAGCAGTGACCGGACAGGGGGCTTCAGGAACACCGGGGAGCTGTTTTTT. Its protein product is CASSDRTGGFRNTGELFF.

This clone was observed a single time. The rearrangement uses TRBV5-6 and TRBJ2-3; TRBD2 might be the D (5 bases). Germline assignment: CDR1 SGHDT and CDR2 YYEEEE. The CDR3 length is 17 residues. V gave up 4 bases and J gave up 0 bases, with 18 bases separating them. The DNA for the CDR3 is TGTGCCAGCAGCCAAAGAGCGGACCCCTCTAGCACAGATACGCAGTATTTT. Translation gives CASSQRADPSSTDTQYF.

This sequence joins TRBV5-5 and TRBJ1-4, with TRBD1 as a possible D gene (5 bases). The CDR3 length is 16 residues. The germline V and J ends were trimmed by 0 bases and 3 bases, with 12 bases remaining between them. Germline V gives CDR1 SGHKS, CDR2 YYEKEE (reference sequence). CDR3 in DNA: TGTGCCAGCAGCTTGGCCTCTGGGGCGGCTAATGAAAAACTGTTTTTT. It encodes CASSLASGAANEKLFF.

The DNA of the CDR3 is TGTGCCAGCAGCTCACCAGGCAGGGGCTATGGCTACACCTTC. It yields the protein CASSSPGRGYGYTF. The chain joins TRBV9 to TRBJ1-2; possibly TRBD1 for D (6 bases). CDR3 length: 14 residues. The V end was cut by 4 bases, the J end by 4 bases, with 14 bases between. Germline V CDR1 and CDR2: SGDLS, YYNGEE.

This chain connects TRBV5-4 to TRBJ1-2; D unclear. The CDR3 loop spans 15 amino acids. The ends were cut back, 4 bases at V and 3 bases at J, with 16 bases in the middle. CDR1 and CDR2 from the germline V gene are SGHNT and YYREEE (reference sequence). This chain's CDR3 is CASSPDLTDYYGYTF. In DNA form, the CDR3 reads TGTGCCAGCAGCCCAGACTTAACTGATTACTATGGCTACACCTTC. Full variable domain (missing parts from reference TRBV5-4 and TRBJ1-2): ETGVTQSPTHLIKTRGQQVTLRCSSQSGHNTVSWYQQALGQGPQFIFQYYREEENGRGNFPPRFSGLQFPNYSSELNVNALELDDSALYLCASSPDLTDYYGYTFGSGTRLTVV.

DNA for the CDR3: TGTGCCAACCGGGACCGGGGGTCCGGGTTTTTCTTC. It is translated as CANRDRGSGFFF. The rearrangement uses TRBV6-5 and TRBJ2-1; weak D call: TRBD2 (6 bases). The CDR3 sequence is 12 residues long. Germline V CDR1 and CDR2: MNHEY, SVGAGI. Trimming removed 10 bases at V and 16 bases at J, with 23 bases between.

The gene calls are TRBV15 and TRBJ1-5, with no clear D. The CDR3 has 15 residues. Germline V gives CDR1 LNHNV, CDR2 YYDKDF (reference sequence). The V gene lost 0 bases and the J gene lost 9 bases, with 15 bases spanning the gap. The CDR3 loop reads CATSRDRGPTWPQHF. In DNA, the CDR3 is TGTGCCACCAGCAGAGATCGCGGGCCCACATGGCCCCAGCATTTT. Together with reference TRBV15 and TRBJ1-5, the CDR3 gives the full variable domain: DAMVIQNPRYQVTQFGKPVTLSCSQTLNHNVMYWYQQKSSQAPKLLFHYYDKDFNNEADTPDNFQSRRPNTSFCFLDIRSPGLGDTAMYLCATSRDRGPTWPQHFGDGTRLSIL.

The chain combines TRBV27 with TRBJ2-1; the match to TRBD2 covers 10 bases. V trimming: 4 bases; J trimming: 9 bases; junction bases outside the gene matches: 6. This CDR3 is built from 14 residues. Germline V gene data show CDR1 as MNHEY and CDR2 as SMNVEV (reference sequence). The CDR3 loop reads CASSSSSGSFEQFF. The CDR3 DNA follows: TGTGCCAGCAGTTCGTCTAGCGGGAGCTTTGAGCAGTTCTTC.

V gene TRBV18 combines with J gene TRBJ2-2, with 11 bases that match TRBD2. The ends lost 0 bases at V and 2 bases at J; junction bases unmatched: 11. Germline values: CDR1 KGHSH, CDR2 LQKENI. This CDR3 spans 20 amino acids. Written as DNA, the CDR3 is TGTGCCAGCTCACCACCGGGGCTAGCGGGAGGAACCACTAACACCGGGGAGCTGTTTTTT. Amino acids: CASSPPGLAGGTTNTGELFF.

The chain joins TRBV5-1 to TRBJ2-2, with TRBD2 as a possible D gene (6 bases). This CDR3 comprises 15 residues. The germline V and J ends were trimmed by 0 bases and 5 bases, with 11 bases remaining between them. The germline V gene has CDR1 SGHRS and CDR2 YFSETQ. CDR3 coding DNA: TGCGCCAGCAGCTTGGCCGCGGGAAGGACCGGGGAGCTGTTTTTT. Encoded protein: CASSLAAGRTGELFF.